This TCR beta chain appears in the sequencing data of a study of blood T cell repertoires in COVID-19. Cohorts were based on clinical histories the participants reported. This CDR3 has 15 amino acids. Germline assignment: CDR1 GTSNPN and CDR2 SVGIG (reference sequence). V shed 5 bases, J shed 5 bases, and the junction held 7 bases outside the gene matches. Using immunoSEQ multiplex PCR, the repertoire was profiled, and TCRdb retains in-frame clones only, with some absent. The repertoire has about 82,000 clones, 85% to 90% of them found once; the top ten carry roughly 1%. This sequence joins TRBV30 and TRBJ1-5; 12 bases match TRBD1. The specimen sequenced was PBMCs or T cells enriched from blood (not recorded which). The source of this sequence is a woman in her forties or fifties with acute COVID-19. CDR3 nucleotide sequence: TGTGCCTGGGGGACAGGGGGCTCCGTCTATCAGCCCCAGCATTTT. This codes for CAWGTGGSVYQPQHF.